The sequence of this T cell receptor beta chain was determined in a study of long-term antiretroviral therapy in people with HIV. CDR1 SGHNT and CDR2 YYREEE come from the germline V gene (reference sequence). J gave up 5 bases and V 6 bases, and 16 bases lay outside the gene matches. This CDR3 is built from 16 residues. Survey-level immunoSEQ v3.0 assays were run. TCRdb's copy holds only in-frame clones and misses some; the assay was immunoSEQ multiplex PCR. The table lists 20,000 to 30,000 clones, 81% of them singletons. As for this clone: The antigen is unknown.

Findings and limits, study-wide: Blood was collected between 2004 and 2017, possibly under older ART regimens.

This sample comprised unsorted PBMCs, obtained at the start of antiretroviral therapy, before treatment. This chain uses TRBV5-4 with TRBJ1-1; the match to TRBD1 covers 7 bases. This clonotype was sampled from a woman aged 18-29 years with HIV. The CDR3 reads CASTSGGLGGRTEAFF. Here the CDR3 DNA reads TGTGCCAGCACCTCAGGGGGTTTGGGAGGAAGGACTGAAGCTTTCTTT.